One and the same sample provided the 18 T cell receptor beta chains below, sequenced in a study of T cell responses to AZD1222 COVID-19 vaccine. Using immunoSEQ multiplex PCR, the repertoire was profiled, and TCRdb retains in-frame clones only, with some absent. This table holds about 99,000 clones, about 90% found once. This specimen was peripheral blood, taken on day 0 of AZD1222 vaccination. The receptors were gathered from an adult in good health.

The chain joins TRBV7-2 to TRBJ1-1; the match to TRBD1 covers 7 bases. The CDR3 length is 15 residues. Germline V gives CDR1 SGHTA, CDR2 FQGNSA. With 5 bases clipped from V and 4 bases from J, the junction kept 10 bases outside the gene matches. CDR3 region: CASSHRGIRRTEAFF. CDR3 in DNA: TGTGCCAGCAGCCACAGGGGAATAAGGCGCACTGAAGCTTTCTTT.

The chain has TRBV7-9 and TRBJ2-5; D is perhaps TRBD1 (6 bases). Per germline, CDR1 SEHNR and CDR2 FQNEAQ (reference sequence). V was pared by 5 bases and J by 5 bases, with 21 bases between. This CDR3 has 16 residues. The CDR3 DNA reads as TGTGCCAGCAGCCCCAGGGACAAATCCGATTCGGAGACCCAGTACTTC. It translates to CASSPRDKSDSETQYF. Supplemented by reference TRBV7-9 and TRBJ2-5, the full variable domain reads DTGVSQNPRHKITKRGQNVTFRCDPISEHNRLYWYRQTLGQGPEFLTYFQNEAQLEKSRLLSDRFSAERPKGSFSTLEIQRTEQGDSAMYLCASSPRDKSDSETQYFGPGTRLLVL.

V and J are TRBV5-4 and TRBJ1-3; D is unresolved. V lost 0 bases, J lost 0 bases, and 7 bases lay in between. Germline V lookup: CDR1 SGHNT, CDR2 YYREEE (reference sequence). The CDR3 is 15 amino acids. CDR3 loop: CASSLGQTSGNTIYF. The CDR3 coding sequence is TGTGCCAGCAGCTTGGGTCAGACCTCTGGAAACACCATATATTTT.

The rearrangement joins TRBV9 to TRBJ2-2, with a possible D match to TRBD2 (6 bases). The CDR3 contains 13 residues. The V and J ends lost 6 bases and 3 bases respectively, with 9 bases between them. Germline lookup yields CDR1 SGDLS and CDR2 YYNGEE. The CDR3 bases are TGTGCCAGCAACTCGGGGGACACCGGGGAGCTGTTTTTT. This sequence encodes CASNSGDTGELFF.

J is TRBJ1-1 and V is TRBV5-5; 7 positions agree with TRBD1. Germline loops: CDR1 SGHKS, CDR2 YYEKEE (reference sequence). V was clipped by 0 bases and J by 5 bases; unmatched bases: 10. The CDR3 is 16 amino acids. CDR3 DNA sequence: TGTGCCAGCAGCTTGGCGGGCAGGGGGGTTTGGACTGAAGCTTTCTTT. This sequence encodes CASSLAGRGVWTEAFF.

The J gene is TRBJ1-1, the V gene TRBV6-5; 7 bases agree with TRBD1. The CDR3 runs to 14 residues. Germline CDR1 MNHEY, CDR2 SVGAGI. The V and J ends lost 2 bases and 7 bases, in that order; junction bases with no gene match: 7. The DNA for the CDR3 is TGTGCCAGCAGTTACGACAGGGCCTACCTTGAAGCTTTCTTT. It yields the protein CASSYDRAYLEAFF.

The chain recombines TRBV7-2 with TRBJ2-2; no firm D call. The CDR3 is made up of 13 amino acids. Germline V gene data show CDR1 as SGHTA and CDR2 as FQGNSA. Trimming left V 2 bases short and J 2 bases short, with 3 bases between. CDR3: CASSLLNTGELFF. In DNA form, the CDR3 reads TGTGCCAGCAGCTTACTCAACACCGGGGAGCTGTTTTTT.

This chain joins TRBV7-8 and TRBJ2-1; D possibly corresponds to TRBD2 (5 bases). CDR1 is SGHVS and CDR2 is FQNEAQ in the germline V gene. CDR3 length equals 13 residues. V was shortened by 4 bases and J by 8 bases, with 12 bases between the two germline ends. The CDR3 loop is CASSWLGADEQFF. Here the CDR3 DNA reads TGTGCCAGCAGCTGGTTGGGAGCCGATGAGCAGTTCTTC. Full variable domain (rest looked up from reference TRBV7-8 and TRBJ2-1): GAGVSQSPRYKVAKRGQDVALRCDPISGHVSLFWYQQALGQGPEFLTYFQNEAQLDKSGLPSDRFFAERPEGSVSTLKIQRTQQEDSAVYLCASSWLGADEQFFGPGTRLTVL.

The chain has TRBV5-6 and TRBJ2-5; the D is unclear. Germline lookup yields CDR1 SGHDT and CDR2 YYEEEE. Trimming pared 0 bases from V and 0 bases from J, leaving 12 bases between. The CDR3 sequence is 16 residues long. The CDR3 protein is CASSLASWKYQETQYF. The DNA of the CDR3 is TGTGCCAGCAGCTTGGCCTCCTGGAAGTACCAAGAGACCCAGTACTTC.

J is TRBJ2-3 and V is TRBV6-1; D unresolved. The CDR3 spans 18 residues. Germline V gene data show CDR1 as MNHNS and CDR2 as SASEGT. V dropped 3 bases and J dropped 1 base, with 20 bases sitting between them. The CDR3 loop is CASSEFNILTAGTDTQYF. CDR3 DNA sequence: TGTGCCAGCAGTGAGTTTAATATCTTAACTGCTGGCACAGATACGCAGTATTTT.

The rearrangement joins TRBV6-5 to TRBJ2-7, with a weak D call TRBD1 (5 bases). The V gene lost 0 bases and the J gene lost 4 bases, with 16 bases spanning the gap. This CDR3 comprises 16 residues. Germline lookup yields CDR1 MNHEY and CDR2 SVGAGI. The CDR3 here is CASSYSGFQGKYEQYF. In DNA form, the CDR3 reads TGTGCCAGCAGTTACTCGGGGTTTCAGGGAAAGTACGAGCAGTACTTC.

The rearrangement uses TRBV13 and TRBJ2-2; D remains unclear. CDR1 PRHDT and CDR2 FYEKMQ come from the germline V gene (reference sequence). The CDR3 has 17 residues. Trimming shortened V by 2 bases and J by 3 bases, and 16 bases separated the two germline ends. CDR3 DNA: TGTGCCAGCAGCTTACGTATAGGCTCGCGAGACACCGGGGAGCTGTTTTTT. It encodes CASSLRIGSRDTGELFF.

The CDR3 is CASSPGFSNQPQHF. In nucleotides, the CDR3 is TGTGCCAGCAGCCCGGGGTTTAGCAATCAGCCCCAGCATTTT. The J gene is TRBJ1-5, the V gene TRBV9; no definite D call. The germline V gene encodes CDR1 SGDLS and CDR2 YYNGEE. Trimming cost V 4 bases and J 0 bases, with 8 bases left between them. The CDR3 totals 14 residues.

The rearrangement links TRBV7-2 to TRBJ1-2; a possible D gene is TRBD1 (6 bases). Germline CDR1 is SGHTA and CDR2 is FQGNSA. CDR3 length: 15 amino acids. V was cut by 5 bases and J by 4 bases, with 17 bases left in between. CDR3 sequence: CASSRLPTGLYGYTF. CDR3 bases: TGTGCCAGCAGCCGCCTCCCTACAGGGCTCTATGGCTACACCTTC. Full variable domain (rest looked up from reference TRBV7-2 and TRBJ1-2): GAGVSQSPSNKVTEKGKDVELRCDPISGHTALYWYRQSLGQGLEFLIYFQGNSAPDKSGLPSDRFSAERTGGSVSTLTIQRTQQEDSAVYLCASSRLPTGLYGYTFGSGTRLTVV.

V and J are TRBV7-9 and TRBJ2-1; 11 bases align to TRBD2. The V gene's germline CDR1 is SEHNR and CDR2 FQNEAQ (reference sequence). V lost 3 bases to trimming and J lost 7 bases; unmatched junction nucleotides: 5. CDR3 length: 15 amino acids. The CDR3 region is CASSFSGGAWNEQFF. Written as DNA, the CDR3 is TGTGCCAGCAGCTTTAGCGGGGGGGCCTGGAATGAGCAGTTCTTC.

The V gene is TRBV6-4, the J gene TRBJ2-1; 7 nucleotides line up with TRBD2. V shed 11 bases, J shed 2 bases, and the junction held 0 bases outside the gene matches. Germline V gene data show CDR1 as MRHNA and CDR2 as SNTAGT. The CDR3 is made up of 11 amino acids. The CDR3 spells CAAGAYNEQFF. The DNA for the CDR3 is TGTGCCGCGGGGGCCTACAATGAGCAGTTCTTC.

This chain uses TRBV11-1 with TRBJ1-1; TRBD1 agrees at 9 bases. V was clipped by 5 bases and J by 6 bases; unmatched bases: 13. Germline assignment: CDR1 SGHAT and CDR2 FQDESV (reference sequence). This CDR3 has 16 amino acids. This chain's CDR3 is CASSLDPGQGIAEAFF. The CDR3 DNA is TGTGCCAGCAGCCTAGATCCGGGACAGGGAATAGCTGAAGCTTTCTTT.

The rearrangement uses TRBV6-4 and TRBJ2-2; D might be TRBD2 (5 bases). V gave up 0 bases and J gave up 3 bases, with 11 bases separating them. The CDR3 runs to 16 residues. Per germline, CDR1 MRHNA and CDR2 SNTAGT. This CDR3 is CASSDSPGGHTGELFF. The CDR3 DNA reads as TGTGCCAGCAGTGACTCCCCCGGCGGGCACACCGGGGAGCTGTTTTTT.